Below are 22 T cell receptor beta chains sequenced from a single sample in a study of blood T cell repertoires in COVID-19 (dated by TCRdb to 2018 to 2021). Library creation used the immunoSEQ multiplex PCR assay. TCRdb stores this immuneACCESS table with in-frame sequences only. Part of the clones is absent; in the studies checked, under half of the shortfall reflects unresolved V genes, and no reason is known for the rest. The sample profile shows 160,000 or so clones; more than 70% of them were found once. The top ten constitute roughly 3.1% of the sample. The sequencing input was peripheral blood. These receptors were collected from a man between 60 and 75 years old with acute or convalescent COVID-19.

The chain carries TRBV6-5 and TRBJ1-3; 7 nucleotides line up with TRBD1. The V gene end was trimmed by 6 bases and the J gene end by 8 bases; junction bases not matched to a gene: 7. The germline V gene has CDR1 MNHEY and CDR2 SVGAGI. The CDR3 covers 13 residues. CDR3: CASRRDSGYTIYF. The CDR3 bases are TGTGCCAGCAGACGGGACAGTGGTTACACCATATATTTT.

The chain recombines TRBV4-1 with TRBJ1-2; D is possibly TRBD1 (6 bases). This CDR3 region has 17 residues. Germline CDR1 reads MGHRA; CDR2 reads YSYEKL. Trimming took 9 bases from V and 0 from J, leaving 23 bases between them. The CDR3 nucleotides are TGCGCCAGACTGTACAGGGCAGGGGACATGGCTAACTATGGCTACACCTTC. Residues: CARLYRAGDMANYGYTF.

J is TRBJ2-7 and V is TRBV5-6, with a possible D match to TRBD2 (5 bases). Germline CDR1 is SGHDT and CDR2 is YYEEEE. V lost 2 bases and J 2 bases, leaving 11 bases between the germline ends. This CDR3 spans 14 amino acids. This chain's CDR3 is CASSFWESPYEQYF. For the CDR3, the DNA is TGTGCCAGCAGCTTCTGGGAGTCCCCCTACGAGCAGTACTTC.

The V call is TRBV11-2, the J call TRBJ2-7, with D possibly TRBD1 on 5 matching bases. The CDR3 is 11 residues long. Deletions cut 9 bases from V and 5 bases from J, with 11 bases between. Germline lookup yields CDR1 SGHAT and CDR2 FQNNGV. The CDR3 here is CASRKGNEQYF. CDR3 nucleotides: TGTGCCAGTCGAAAGGGGAACGAGCAGTACTTC.

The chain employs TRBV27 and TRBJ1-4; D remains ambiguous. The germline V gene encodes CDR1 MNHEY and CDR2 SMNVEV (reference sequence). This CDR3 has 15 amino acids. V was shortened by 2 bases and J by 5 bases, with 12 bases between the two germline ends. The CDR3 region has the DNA TGTGCCAGCAGTTTAGGCGGGGTGATCAATGAAAAACTGTTTTTT. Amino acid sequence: CASSLGGVINEKLFF.

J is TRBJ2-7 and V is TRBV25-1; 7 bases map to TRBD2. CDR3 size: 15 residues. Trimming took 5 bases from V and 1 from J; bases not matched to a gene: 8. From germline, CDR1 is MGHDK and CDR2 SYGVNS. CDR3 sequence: CASSPEGGVSYEQYF. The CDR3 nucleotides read TGTGCCAGCAGTCCCGAGGGAGGGGTATCCTACGAGCAGTACTTC.

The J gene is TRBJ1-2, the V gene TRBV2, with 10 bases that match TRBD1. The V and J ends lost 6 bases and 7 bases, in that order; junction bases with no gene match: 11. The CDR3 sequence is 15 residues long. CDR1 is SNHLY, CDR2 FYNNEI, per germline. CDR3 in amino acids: CASREMTGGAGGYTF. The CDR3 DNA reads TGTGCCAGCAGGGAAATGACAGGGGGCGCGGGTGGCTACACCTTC.

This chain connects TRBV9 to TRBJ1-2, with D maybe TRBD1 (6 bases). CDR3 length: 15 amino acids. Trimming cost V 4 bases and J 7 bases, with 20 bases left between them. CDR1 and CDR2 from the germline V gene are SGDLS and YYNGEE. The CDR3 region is CASSSSGTWVVGYTF. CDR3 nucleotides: TGTGCCAGCAGCTCCTCCGGGACATGGGTTGTTGGCTACACCTTC.

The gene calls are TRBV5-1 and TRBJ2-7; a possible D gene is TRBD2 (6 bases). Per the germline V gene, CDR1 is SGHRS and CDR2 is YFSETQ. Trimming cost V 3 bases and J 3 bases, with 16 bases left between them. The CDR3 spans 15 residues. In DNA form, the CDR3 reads TGCGCCAGCAGCTCCGGAACCGGGACTGGCTACGAGCAGTACTTC. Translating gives CASSSGTGTGYEQYF.

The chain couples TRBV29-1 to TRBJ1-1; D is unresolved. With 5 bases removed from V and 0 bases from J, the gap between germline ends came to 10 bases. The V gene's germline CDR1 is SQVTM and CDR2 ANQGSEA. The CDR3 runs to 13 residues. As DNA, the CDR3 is TGCAGCGTTTCGCGGGTCTTGAACACTGAAGCTTTCTTT. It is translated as CSVSRVLNTEAFF.

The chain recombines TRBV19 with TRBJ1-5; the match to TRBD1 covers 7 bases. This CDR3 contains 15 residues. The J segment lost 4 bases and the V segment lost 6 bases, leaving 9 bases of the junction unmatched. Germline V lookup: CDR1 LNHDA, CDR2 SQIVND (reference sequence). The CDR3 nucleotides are TGTGCCAGTAGGGATCAGGGGACAGCTAATCAGCCCCAGCATTTT. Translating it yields CASRDQGTANQPQHF.

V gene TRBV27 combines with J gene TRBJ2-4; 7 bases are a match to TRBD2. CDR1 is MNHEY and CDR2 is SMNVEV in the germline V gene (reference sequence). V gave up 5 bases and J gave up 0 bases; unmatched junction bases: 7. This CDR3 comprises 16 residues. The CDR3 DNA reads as TGTGCCAGCAGTCCAGGACTAGACCTAGCCAAAAACATTCAGTACTTC. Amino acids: CASSPGLDLAKNIQYF.

The CDR3 DNA reads TGTGCCTGGAGTGTTGGGACACGTCCAGATACGCAGTATTTT. Translation gives CAWSVGTRPDTQYF. The chain has TRBV30 and TRBJ2-3; D may be TRBD1 (6 bases). Trimming removed 0 bases from V and 4 bases from J, with 11 bases in between. Germline-derived CDR1 and CDR2 are GTSNPN and SVGIG (reference sequence). The CDR3 is 14 amino acids.

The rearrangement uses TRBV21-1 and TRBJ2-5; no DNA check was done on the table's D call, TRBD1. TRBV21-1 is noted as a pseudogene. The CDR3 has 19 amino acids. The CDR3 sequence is CASSKEGDRRSKSGETQYF. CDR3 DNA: TGTGCCAGCAGCAAAGAGGGAGACAGGAGGAGTAAGTCAGGAGAGACCCAGTACTTC.

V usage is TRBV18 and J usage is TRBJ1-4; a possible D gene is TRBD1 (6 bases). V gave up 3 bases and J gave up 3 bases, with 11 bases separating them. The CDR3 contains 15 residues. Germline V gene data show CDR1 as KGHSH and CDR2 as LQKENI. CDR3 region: CASSPVNRANEKLFF. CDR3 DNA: TGTGCCAGCTCACCGGTGAACAGGGCTAATGAAAAACTGTTTTTT.

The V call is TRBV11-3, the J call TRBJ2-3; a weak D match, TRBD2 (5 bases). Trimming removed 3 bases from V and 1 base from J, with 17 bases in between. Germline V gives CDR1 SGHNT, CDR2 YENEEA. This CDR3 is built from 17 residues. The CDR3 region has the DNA TGTGCCAGCAGCTTGACACGAGATGTCGGGGGCACAGATACGCAGTATTTT. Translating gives CASSLTRDVGGTDTQYF.

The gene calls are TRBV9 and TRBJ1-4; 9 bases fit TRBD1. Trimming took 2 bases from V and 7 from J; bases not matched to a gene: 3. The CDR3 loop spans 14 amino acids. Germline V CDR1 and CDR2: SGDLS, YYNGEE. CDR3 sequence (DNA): TGTGCCAGCAGCGTGGGACAGGGAGGTGAAAAACTGTTTTTT. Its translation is CASSVGQGGEKLFF.

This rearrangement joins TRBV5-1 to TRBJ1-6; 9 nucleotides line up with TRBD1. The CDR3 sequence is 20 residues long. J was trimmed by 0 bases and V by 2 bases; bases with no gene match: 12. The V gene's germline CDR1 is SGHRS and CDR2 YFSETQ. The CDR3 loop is CASSLSPPGQGSSYNSPLHF. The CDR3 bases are TGCGCCAGCAGCTTATCACCTCCTGGACAGGGGAGCTCCTATAATTCACCCCTCCACTTT.

The CDR3 region has the DNA TGTGCCAGCAGTTTTGGGACAGTGGGGAATCAGCCCCAGCATTTT. Protein: CASSFGTVGNQPQHF. This rearrangement joins TRBV2 to TRBJ1-5; TRBD1 matches at 7 bases. Germline trimming cut 5 bases from V and 4 bases from J; bases unmatched to any gene: 8. CDR3 length equals 15 residues. In germline, CDR1 is SNHLY, CDR2 FYNNEI.

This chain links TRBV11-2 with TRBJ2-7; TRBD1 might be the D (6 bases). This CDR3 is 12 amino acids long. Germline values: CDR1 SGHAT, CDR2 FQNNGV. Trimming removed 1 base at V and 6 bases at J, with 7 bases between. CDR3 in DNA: TGTGCCAGCAGCTTAGGGGGGCCCGAGCAGTACTTC. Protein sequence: CASSLGGPEQYF.

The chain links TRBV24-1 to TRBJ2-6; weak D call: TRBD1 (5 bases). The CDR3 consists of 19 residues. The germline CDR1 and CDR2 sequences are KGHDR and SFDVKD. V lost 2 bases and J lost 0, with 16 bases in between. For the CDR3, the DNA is TGTGCCACCAGTGATTCGAGACAGTTTTCTCACTCTGGGGCCAACGTCCTGACTTTC. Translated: CATSDSRQFSHSGANVLTF.

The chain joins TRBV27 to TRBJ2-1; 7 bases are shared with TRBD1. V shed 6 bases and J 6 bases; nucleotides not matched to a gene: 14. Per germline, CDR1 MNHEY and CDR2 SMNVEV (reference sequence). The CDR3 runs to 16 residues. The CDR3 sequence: CASSPRALTGTNEQFF. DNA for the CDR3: TGTGCCAGCAGCCCACGAGCACTGACAGGGACCAATGAGCAGTTCTTC.